The rows below give T cell receptor beta chains drawn from one sample of a study of T cells after yellow fever vaccination. TCRdb redid the calling of the 5' RACE reads with MiXCR, one entry per CDR3 protein. Among approximately 550,000 distinct CDR3 sequences listed, around 21% were seen once. Material: PBMCs, obtained 15 days after the yellow fever booster vaccination. All receptors derive from a young man who received the YFV17D yellow fever vaccine. Both conserved end residues are part of each CDR3. A D gene is named only where the DNA matches it firmly. Size is omitted from some rows. Given values are once, few, many or a class for expanded clones.

J: TRBJ2-5
size: -
V: TRBV29-1
length: 12
D: -
CDR3: CSASTISETQYF
DNA: TGCAGCGCCTCGACCATATCAGAGACCCAGTACTTC

J: TRBJ2-1
size: few
V: TRBV7-2
length: 14
D: -
CDR3: CASSLSRDRNEQFF
DNA: TGTGCCAGCAGCTTATCCCGCGACAGGAATGAGCAGTTCTTC

J: TRBJ1-4
size: few
V: TRBV20-1
length: 13
D: TRBD1
CDR3: CSAATGGDEKLFF
DNA: TGCAGTGCCGCGACAGGGGGGGATGAAAAACTGTTTTTT

J: TRBJ1-1
size: -
V: TRBV5-1
length: 16
D: TRBD1
CDR3: CASSFGTGRLNTEAFF
DNA: TGCGCCAGCAGCTTCGGGACAGGGCGGTTGAACACTGAAGCTTTCTTT

J: TRBJ2-7
size: -
V: TRBV12-3/TRBV12-4
length: 14
D: TRBD1
CDR3: CASSPQGSRNEQYF
DNA: TGTGCCAGCAGCCCACAGGGGAGTCGCAACGAGCAGTACTTC

J: TRBJ2-7
size: -
V: TRBV20-1
length: 14
D: -
CDR3: CSASPSDKAYEQYF
DNA: TGCAGTGCTAGCCCCTCCGACAAGGCCTACGAGCAGTACTTC

J: TRBJ2-1
size: -
V: TRBV29-1
length: 13
D: -
CDR3: CSVTGTVNNEQFF
DNA: TGCAGCGTCACCGGGACGGTAAACAATGAGCAGTTCTTC

J: TRBJ2-4
size: few
V: TRBV19
length: 12
D: TRBD1
CDR3: CASSRDRGRLYF
DNA: TGTGCCAGTAGCAGAGACAGGGGGCGGTTATACTTC

J: TRBJ1-2
size: few
V: TRBV12-3/TRBV12-4
length: 16
D: TRBD1
CDR3: CASSRGTGGNYYGYTF
DNA: TGTGCCAGCAGTCGAGGGACAGGGGGTAATTACTATGGCTACACCTTC

J: TRBJ2-7
size: few
V: TRBV5-1
length: 16
D: TRBD1
CDR3: CASSLGADRATYEQYF
DNA: TGCGCCAGCAGCTTGGGGGCTGACAGGGCTACTTACGAGCAGTACTTC

J: TRBJ1-6
size: -
V: TRBV4-2
length: 15
D: TRBD1
CDR3: CASSPRGDRGSPLHF
DNA: TGTGCCAGCAGCCCGCGAGGGGACAGGGGGTCACCCCTCCACTTT

J: TRBJ2-7
size: -
V: TRBV29-1
length: 13
D: -
CDR3: CSVDRGTPGEQYF
DNA: TGCAGCGTTGATAGGGGGACGCCGGGCGAGCAGTACTTC

J: TRBJ2-5
size: few
V: TRBV20-1
length: 11
D: -
CDR3: CSAVHLETQYF
DNA: TGCAGTGCTGTCCATCTGGAGACCCAGTACTTC

J: TRBJ2-7
size: few
V: TRBV7-2
length: 14
D: -
CDR3: CASSATPGSYEQYF
DNA: TGTGCCAGCAGCGCAACCCCAGGGTCCTACGAGCAGTACTTC

J: TRBJ2-5
size: few
V: TRBV6-5
length: 16
D: -
CDR3: CASSYYSLTGQETQYF
DNA: TGTGCCAGCAGTTACTACAGTCTAACAGGGCAAGAGACCCAGTACTTC

J: TRBJ2-1
size: few
V: TRBV6-4
length: 16
D: -
CDR3: CASSPSRGRTYNEQFF
DNA: TGTGCCAGCAGCCCCTCGCGGGGTAGAACCTACAATGAGCAGTTCTTC

J: TRBJ2-6
size: -
V: TRBV7-4
length: 16
D: -
CDR3: CACSLTSGSGANVLTF
DNA: TGTGCCTGCAGCTTAACATCCGGCTCTGGGGCCAACGTCCTGACTTTC

J: TRBJ2-3
size: -
V: TRBV3-1
length: 13
D: -
CDR3: CASYGGGKHTQYF
DNA: TGTGCCAGCTACGGCGGCGGGAAACATACGCAGTATTTT

J: TRBJ2-1
size: -
V: TRBV7-3
length: 13
D: -
CDR3: CASSSGTVNEQFF
DNA: TGTGCCAGCAGCTCTGGGACCGTGAATGAGCAGTTCTTC

J: TRBJ2-5
size: few
V: TRBV11-2
length: 18
D: TRBD2
CDR3: CASSSGLAGTLLLETQYF
DNA: TGTGCCAGCAGCTCCGGACTAGCGGGAACACTTTTACTAGAGACCCAGTACTTC

J: TRBJ2-1
size: -
V: TRBV3-1
length: 15
D: TRBD2
CDR3: CASSQASSGNNEQFF
DNA: TGTGCCAGCAGCCAAGCGTCTAGCGGGAACAATGAGCAGTTCTTC

J: TRBJ2-1
size: -
V: TRBV25-1
length: 16
D: TRBD2
CDR3: CASSEYGGTSVDEQFF
DNA: TGTGCCAGCAGTGAATATGGCGGGACTAGCGTCGATGAGCAGTTCTTC

J: TRBJ2-5
size: -
V: TRBV10-3
length: 14
D: -
CDR3: CAISESKYQETQYF
DNA: TGTGCCATCAGTGAGTCGAAGTACCAAGAGACCCAGTACTTC

J: TRBJ2-7
size: -
V: TRBV20-1
length: 15
D: TRBD2
CDR3: CSAREASGIFNEQYF
DNA: TGCAGTGCTAGAGAGGCTAGCGGGATTTTTAACGAGCAGTACTTC

J: TRBJ1-2
size: few
V: TRBV7-9
length: 13
D: -
CDR3: CASSLIMGSGYTF
DNA: TGTGCCAGCAGCTTAATCATGGGGAGTGGCTACACCTTC

J: TRBJ2-1
size: -
V: TRBV6-1
length: 15
D: TRBD2
CDR3: CASRTSGGAYNEQFF
DNA: TGTGCCAGCCGAACTAGCGGGGGAGCCTACAATGAGCAGTTCTTC

J: TRBJ2-5
size: few
V: TRBV5-4
length: 15
D: TRBD2
CDR3: CASSSLGTREETQYF
DNA: TGTGCCAGCAGCTCACTAGGGACTAGGGAAGAGACCCAGTACTTC

J: TRBJ1-5
size: -
V: TRBV20-1
length: 17
D: -
CDR3: CSARSLVRQGVNQPQHF
DNA: TGCAGTGCTAGAAGTTTGGTTCGGCAGGGAGTCAATCAGCCCCAGCATTTT

J: TRBJ2-7
size: few
V: TRBV20-1
length: 12
D: -
CDR3: CSARVREPEQYF
DNA: TGCAGTGCTAGAGTCCGGGAGCCCGAGCAGTACTTC

J: TRBJ2-5
size: -
V: TRBV27
length: 12
D: -
CDR3: CASRDPKGTQYF
DNA: TGTGCCAGCCGGGACCCCAAAGGGACCCAGTACTTC

J: TRBJ2-1
size: -
V: TRBV4-2
length: 16
D: -
CDR3: CASSQRASGAGNEQFF
DNA: TGTGCCAGCAGCCAGAGGGCCTCGGGGGCTGGGAATGAGCAGTTCTTC

J: TRBJ2-1
size: few
V: TRBV5-1
length: 17
D: -
CDR3: CASSLGSGGRTYNEQFF
DNA: TGCGCCAGCAGCTTGGGTTCTGGTGGGAGAACCTACAATGAGCAGTTCTTC

J: TRBJ1-5
size: -
V: TRBV6-5
length: 12
D: -
CDR3: CASGEGNQPQHF
DNA: TGTGCCAGCGGCGAAGGTAATCAGCCCCAGCATTTT

J: TRBJ2-1
size: once
V: TRBV10-3
length: 17
D: -
CDR3: CAISESNEGSSYNEQFF
DNA: TGTGCCATCAGTGAGTCGAACGAGGGTAGCTCCTACAATGAGCAGTTCTTC

J: TRBJ2-7
size: few
V: TRBV18
length: 16
D: TRBD2
CDR3: CASSLGAGALVNEQYF
DNA: TGTGCCAGCTCGCTGGGAGCGGGAGCTCTCGTCAACGAGCAGTACTTC

J: TRBJ2-3
size: -
V: TRBV11-1
length: 19
D: TRBD1
CDR3: CASSFPEYSGQSFTDTQYF
DNA: TGTGCCAGCAGCTTCCCCGAGTACTCGGGACAGTCCTTCACAGATACGCAGTATTTT

J: TRBJ2-3
size: few
V: TRBV5-5
length: 15
D: TRBD1
CDR3: CASSFSGQGTDTQYF
DNA: TGTGCCAGCAGCTTCTCCGGACAGGGCACAGATACGCAGTATTTT

J: TRBJ1-2
size: -
V: TRBV7-2
length: 16
D: TRBD1
CDR3: CASSFRGQGARSFYTF
DNA: TGTGCCAGCAGCTTTCGAGGACAGGGGGCGCGTTCGTTCTACACCTTC

J: TRBJ2-5
size: -
V: TRBV29-1
length: 12
D: TRBD1
CDR3: CSVEAGGETQYF
DNA: TGCAGCGTTGAGGCAGGGGGAGAGACCCAGTACTTC

J: TRBJ2-5
size: -
V: TRBV5-1
length: 14
D: TRBD1
CDR3: CASSQGLQGETQYF
DNA: TGCGCCAGCAGCCAGGGCCTACAGGGGGAGACCCAGTACTTC

J: TRBJ2-1
size: -
V: TRBV7-8
length: 14
D: TRBD2
CDR3: CASSLGPAGVEQFF
DNA: TGTGCCAGCAGCTTGGGACCGGCGGGAGTTGAGCAGTTCTTC

J: TRBJ2-6
size: -
V: TRBV5-5
length: 12
D: -
CDR3: CASQSGANVLTF
DNA: TGTGCCTCCCAATCCGGGGCCAACGTCCTGACTTTC

J: TRBJ2-7
size: -
V: TRBV6-2/TRBV6-3
length: 15
D: TRBD1
CDR3: CASSTPGTGGDEQYF
DNA: TGTGCCAGCAGTACCCCCGGGACAGGGGGCGACGAGCAGTACTTC

J: TRBJ2-2
size: few
V: TRBV27
length: 16
D: TRBD2
CDR3: CASSGPGTSYIGELFF
DNA: TGTGCCAGCAGTGGACCCGGGACTAGCTATATCGGGGAGCTGTTTTTT

J: TRBJ1-6
size: -
V: TRBV7-2
length: 14
D: -
CDR3: CASSSQVRDPPLHF
DNA: TGTGCCAGCAGCTCTCAGGTCAGGGACCCACCCCTCCACTTT

J: TRBJ2-1
size: -
V: TRBV7-2
length: 12
D: -
CDR3: CASSLVRVSQFF
DNA: TGTGCCAGCAGCTTAGTCAGGGTTTCGCAGTTCTTC

J: TRBJ2-2
size: many
V: TRBV5-1
length: 13
D: -
CDR3: CASSLAIGGELFF
DNA: TGCGCCAGCAGCTTGGCTATAGGTGGGGAGCTGTTTTTT

J: TRBJ2-1
size: -
V: TRBV7-2
length: 15
D: -
CDR3: CASSFGAYMNNEQFF
DNA: TGTGCCAGCAGCTTTGGGGCCTATATGAACAATGAGCAGTTCTTC